Listed below are T cell receptor beta chains from one sample, sequenced in a study of chemoradiotherapy in HPV16-positive cancers. Using immunoSEQ multiplex PCR, the repertoire was profiled, and TCRdb retains in-frame clones only, with some absent. The repertoire includes some 34,000 clones, about 88% of them detected once, and roughly 2.2% sits in the top ten. The specimen was blood, collected from a patient who underwent chemoradiotherapy. The receptors were gathered from a human donor with HPV-associated anogenital cancer. Both conserved end residues are part of each CDR3. A D gene is named only where the DNA matches it firmly. Expanded clones are given a class, and other clones once, few, many or no size at all.

clone size: .
J gene: TRBJ1-1
D gene: TRBD1
V gene: TRBV15
CDR3 protein: CATSPRQGENTEAFF
CDR3 DNA: TGTGCCACCAGCCCCCGCCAGGGGGAGAACACTGAAGCTTTCTTT

clone size: .
J gene: TRBJ2-3
D gene: TRBD2
V gene: TRBV7-6
CDR3 protein: CASSLGQAGGLTQYF
CDR3 DNA: TGTGCCAGCAGCTTGGGCCAGGCGGGGGGGTTGACGCAGTATTTT

clone size: .
J gene: TRBJ2-7
D gene: TRBD1
V gene: TRBV11-1
CDR3 protein: CASSLTGARGNEQYF
CDR3 DNA: TGTGCCAGCAGCTTGACAGGGGCCCGAGGGAACGAGCAGTACTTC

clone size: .
J gene: TRBJ1-6
D gene: .
V gene: TRBV5-6
CDR3 protein: CASRSEWGDYNSPLHF
CDR3 DNA: TGTGCCAGCAGATCTGAGTGGGGAGACTATAATTCACCCCTCCACTTT

clone size: .
J gene: TRBJ1-2
D gene: .
V gene: TRBV5-1
CDR3 protein: CASSSRTEANYGYTF
CDR3 DNA: TGCGCCAGCAGCTCTCGGACAGAAGCTAACTATGGCTACACCTTC

clone size: .
J gene: TRBJ1-5
D gene: .
V gene: TRBV5-1
CDR3 protein: CASSADSFSNQPQHF
CDR3 DNA: TGCGCCAGCAGCGCTGACAGCTTTAGCAATCAGCCCCAGCATTTT

clone size: .
J gene: TRBJ2-1
D gene: TRBD2
V gene: TRBV6-5
CDR3 protein: CASSRLSGGANEQFF
CDR3 DNA: TGTGCCAGCAGTCGGCTTAGCGGGGGGGCCAATGAGCAGTTCTTC

clone size: .
J gene: TRBJ2-3
D gene: TRBD1
V gene: TRBV29-1
CDR3 protein: CSVEVGGTGYGF
CDR3 DNA: TGCAGCGTTGAAGTGGGGGGGACAGGGTATGGTTTT

clone size: once
J gene: TRBJ2-7
D gene: .
V gene: TRBV5-1
CDR3 protein: CASSSTVQTGYEQYF
CDR3 DNA: TGCGCCAGCAGCTCCACGGTCCAGACAGGTTACGAGCAGTACTTC

clone size: .
J gene: TRBJ1-1
D gene: .
V gene: TRBV10-1
CDR3 protein: CASTSGRGNTEAFF
CDR3 DNA: TGCGCCAGCACCTCAGGGAGGGGGAACACTGAAGCTTTCTTT

clone size: .
J gene: TRBJ1-1
D gene: .
V gene: TRBV29-1
CDR3 protein: CSVVQVEAFF
CDR3 DNA: TGCAGCGTTGTTCAGGTTGAAGCTTTCTTT

clone size: .
J gene: TRBJ2-3
D gene: TRBD2
V gene: TRBV7-3
CDR3 protein: CASSLSSGTDTQYF
CDR3 DNA: TGTGCCAGCAGCTTGTCTAGCGGTACAGATACGCAGTATTTT

clone size: .
J gene: TRBJ1-4
D gene: TRBD1
V gene: TRBV7-9
CDR3 protein: CASSLTGGDEKLFF
CDR3 DNA: TGTGCCAGCAGCTTAACAGGGGGGGATGAAAAACTGTTTTTT

clone size: .
J gene: TRBJ1-3
D gene: .
V gene: TRBV2
CDR3 protein: CASSGAEGNTIYF
CDR3 DNA: TGTGCCAGCAGTGGGGCAGAGGGAAACACCATATATTTT

clone size: .
J gene: TRBJ2-7
D gene: .
V gene: TRBV28
CDR3 protein: CASIPGGPAYEQYF
CDR3 DNA: TGTGCCAGCATCCCCGGCGGACCGGCCTACGAGCAGTACTTC

clone size: .
J gene: TRBJ1-6
D gene: .
V gene: TRBV9
CDR3 protein: CASSATGNSPLHF
CDR3 DNA: TGTGCCAGCAGCGCGACAGGAAATTCACCCCTCCACTTT

clone size: few
J gene: TRBJ2-7
D gene: .
V gene: TRBV6-5
CDR3 protein: CASRRDYEQYF
CDR3 DNA: TGTGCCAGCAGACGGGACTACGAGCAGTACTTC

clone size: .
J gene: TRBJ2-1
D gene: TRBD2
V gene: TRBV4-1
CDR3 protein: CASSLSGTNGHNEQFF
CDR3 DNA: TGCGCCAGCAGCCTCTCCGGGACTAATGGGCACAATGAGCAGTTCTTC

clone size: .
J gene: TRBJ1-3
D gene: .
V gene: TRBV6-1
CDR3 protein: CASSEWGRGNTIYF
CDR3 DNA: TGTGCCAGCAGTGAATGGGGGAGAGGAAACACCATATATTTT

clone size: .
J gene: TRBJ1-1
D gene: .
V gene: TRBV7-9
CDR3 protein: CASRGARNTEAFF
CDR3 DNA: TGTGCCAGCAGGGGGGCAAGAAACACTGAAGCTTTCTTT

clone size: .
J gene: TRBJ2-5
D gene: TRBD2
V gene: TRBV6-1
CDR3 protein: CASSEFSGGAETQYF
CDR3 DNA: TGTGCCAGCAGTGAATTTAGCGGGGGGGCAGAGACCCAGTACTTC

clone size: .
J gene: TRBJ2-1
D gene: .
V gene: TRBV11-3
CDR3 protein: CASSLRLGVNEQFF
CDR3 DNA: TGTGCCAGCAGCCTCCGGTTGGGGGTCAATGAGCAGTTCTTC

clone size: .
J gene: TRBJ2-1
D gene: .
V gene: TRBV7-2
CDR3 protein: CASSSMARNEQFF
CDR3 DNA: TGTGCCAGCAGCTCAATGGCCCGCAATGAGCAGTTCTTC